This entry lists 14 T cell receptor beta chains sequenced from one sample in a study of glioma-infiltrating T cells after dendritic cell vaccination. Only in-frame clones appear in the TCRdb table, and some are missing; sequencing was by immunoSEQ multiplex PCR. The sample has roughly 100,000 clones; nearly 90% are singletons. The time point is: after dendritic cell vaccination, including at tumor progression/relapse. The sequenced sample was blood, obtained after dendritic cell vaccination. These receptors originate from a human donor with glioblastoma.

CDR3 nucleotide sequence: TGTGCCAGCAGCTCTACCGGGACTAGCGTATACGAGCAGTACTTC. It yields the protein CASSSTGTSVYEQYF. The genes are TRBV7-8 and TRBJ2-7, with TRBD2 matching over 10 bases. V lost 4 bases, J lost 4 bases, and 7 bases stayed unmatched. CDR3 length equals 15 residues. CDR1 and CDR2 (germline): SGHVS, FQNEAQ.

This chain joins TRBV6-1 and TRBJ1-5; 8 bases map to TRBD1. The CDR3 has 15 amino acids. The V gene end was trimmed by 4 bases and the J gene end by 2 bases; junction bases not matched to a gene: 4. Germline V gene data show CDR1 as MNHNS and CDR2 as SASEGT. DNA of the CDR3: TGTGCCAGCAGTGGATCGGACAGGGGCAATCAGCCCCAGCATTTT. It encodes CASSGSDRGNQPQHF.

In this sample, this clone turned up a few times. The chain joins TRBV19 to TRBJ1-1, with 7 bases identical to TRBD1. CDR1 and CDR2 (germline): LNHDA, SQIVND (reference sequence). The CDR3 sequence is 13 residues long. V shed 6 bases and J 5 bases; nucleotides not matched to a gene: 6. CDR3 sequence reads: CASSSDRVTEAFF. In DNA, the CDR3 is TGTGCCAGTAGCTCCGACAGGGTAACTGAAGCTTTCTTT.

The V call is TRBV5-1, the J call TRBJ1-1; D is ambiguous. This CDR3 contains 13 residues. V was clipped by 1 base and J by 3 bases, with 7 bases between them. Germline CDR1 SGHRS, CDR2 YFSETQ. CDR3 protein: CASSLNTDTEAFF. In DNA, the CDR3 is TGCGCCAGCAGCTTGAACACCGACACTGAAGCTTTCTTT.

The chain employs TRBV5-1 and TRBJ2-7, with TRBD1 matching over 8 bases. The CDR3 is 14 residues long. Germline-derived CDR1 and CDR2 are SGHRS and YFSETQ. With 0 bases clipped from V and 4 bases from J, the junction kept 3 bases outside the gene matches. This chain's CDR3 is CASSLVTGDYEQYF. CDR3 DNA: TGCGCCAGCAGCTTGGTGACAGGGGATTACGAGCAGTACTTC. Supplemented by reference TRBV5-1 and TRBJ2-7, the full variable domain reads KAGVTQTPRYLIKTRGQQVTLSCSPISGHRSVSWYQQTPGQGLQFLFEYFSETQRNKGNFPGRFSGRQFSNSRSEMNVSTLELGDSALYLCASSLVTGDYEQYFGPGTRLTVT.

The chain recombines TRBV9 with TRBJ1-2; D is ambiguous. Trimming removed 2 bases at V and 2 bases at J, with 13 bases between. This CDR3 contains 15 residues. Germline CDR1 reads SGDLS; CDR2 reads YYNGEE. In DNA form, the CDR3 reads TGTGCCAGCAGCGTTGGAGTCAGTTTAAACTATGGCTACACCTTC. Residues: CASSVGVSLNYGYTF.

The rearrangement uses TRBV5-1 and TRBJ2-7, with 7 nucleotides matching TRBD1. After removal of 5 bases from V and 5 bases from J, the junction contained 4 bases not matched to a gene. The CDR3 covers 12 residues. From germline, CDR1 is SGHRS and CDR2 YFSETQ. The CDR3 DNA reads TGCGCCAGCAGACTGACAGGGCACGAGCAGTACTTC. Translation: CASRLTGHEQYF.

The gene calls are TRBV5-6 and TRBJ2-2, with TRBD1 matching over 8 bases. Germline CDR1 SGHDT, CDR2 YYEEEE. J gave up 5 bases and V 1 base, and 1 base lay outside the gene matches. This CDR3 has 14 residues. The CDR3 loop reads CASSLTGGTGELFF. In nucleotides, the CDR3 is TGTGCCAGCAGCTTGACAGGGGGGACCGGGGAGCTGTTTTTT.

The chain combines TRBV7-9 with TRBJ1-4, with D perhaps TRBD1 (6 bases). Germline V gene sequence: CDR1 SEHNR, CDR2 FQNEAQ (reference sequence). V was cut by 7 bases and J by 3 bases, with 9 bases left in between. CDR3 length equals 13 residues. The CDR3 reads CASNRVPNEKLFF. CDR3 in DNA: TGTGCCAGCAACAGGGTGCCTAATGAAAAACTGTTTTTT.

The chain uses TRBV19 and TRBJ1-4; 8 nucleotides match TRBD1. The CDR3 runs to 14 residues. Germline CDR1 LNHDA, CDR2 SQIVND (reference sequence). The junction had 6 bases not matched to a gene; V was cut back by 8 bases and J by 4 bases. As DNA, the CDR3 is TGTGCCAGTCGACAGGGGAGTGGTAATGAAAAACTGTTTTTT. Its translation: CASRQGSGNEKLFF. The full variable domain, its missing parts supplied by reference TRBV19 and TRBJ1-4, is DGGITQSPKYLFRKEGQNVTLSCEQNLNHDAMYWYRQDPGQGLRLIYYSQIVNDFQKGDIAEGYSVSREKKESFPLTVTSAQKNPTAFYLCASRQGSGNEKLFFGSGTQLSVL.

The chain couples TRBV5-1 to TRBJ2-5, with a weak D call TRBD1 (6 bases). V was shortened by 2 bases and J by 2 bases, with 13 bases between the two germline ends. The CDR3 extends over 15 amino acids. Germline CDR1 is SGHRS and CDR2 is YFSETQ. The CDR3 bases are TGCGCCAGCAGCTTTGAGGCAGGGGTGCAAGAGACCCAGTACTTC. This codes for CASSFEAGVQETQYF.

In nucleotides, the CDR3 is TGTGCCAGCAGCTTCGACAGGGGTTCCTACGAGCAGTACTTC. Its translation is CASSFDRGSYEQYF. The V gene is TRBV5-5, the J gene TRBJ2-7, with TRBD1 identical over 8 bases. CDR3 length equals 14 residues. Germline CDR1 is SGHKS and CDR2 is YYEKEE (reference sequence). V shed 2 bases and J 1 base; nucleotides not matched to a gene: 2.

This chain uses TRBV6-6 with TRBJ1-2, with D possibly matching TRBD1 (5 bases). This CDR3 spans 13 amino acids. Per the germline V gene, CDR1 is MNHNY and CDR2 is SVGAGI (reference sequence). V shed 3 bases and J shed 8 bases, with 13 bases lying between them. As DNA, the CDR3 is TGTGCCAGCAGTTATGGGCAGGGAGGGGGCTACACCTTC. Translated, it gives CASSYGQGGGYTF.

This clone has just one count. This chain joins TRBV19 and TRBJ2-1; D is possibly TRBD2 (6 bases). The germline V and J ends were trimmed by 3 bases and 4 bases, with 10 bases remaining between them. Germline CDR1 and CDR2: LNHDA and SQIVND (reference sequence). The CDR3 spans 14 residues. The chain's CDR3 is CASSILGGYNEQFF. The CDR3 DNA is TGTGCCAGTAGTATTCTGGGAGGATACAATGAGCAGTTCTTC.